The sequence of this T cell receptor (beta chain) was determined in a study of blood T cell repertoires in COVID-19. The wider study: Donors in the United States, Italy and Spain gave samples during acute or convalescent COVID-19. PBMCs, B-cell-depleted T cells, or T cells were the source of the cDNA or gDNA that made up the material.

V lost 3 bases to trimming and J lost 5 bases, with 19 bases between them. This CDR3 is built from 16 residues. Germline V gene sequence: CDR1 LNHDA, CDR2 SQIVND (reference sequence). In the authors' workflow: Reference gene primer amplification gave estimated nucleated cell counts. Generated by immunoSEQ multiplex PCR, the TCRdb table keeps only in-frame clones and is missing some. The DNA gave D and trimming, while V, J and clone size come from that table. The sample holds 300,000 or so clones, approximately 87% seen once. Enrolled during active infection, Seattle patients were then followed longitudinally.

Material for sequencing was peripheral blood. This clonotype originated in a woman between 25 and 40 years old with COVID-19, enrolled during active disease. The chain employs TRBV19 and TRBJ2-5; maybe TRBD2 (5 bases). CDR3: CASSMVGAEVVETQYF. As DNA, the CDR3 is TGTGCCAGTAGTATGGTGGGAGCGGAAGTTGTGGAGACCCAGTACTTC.